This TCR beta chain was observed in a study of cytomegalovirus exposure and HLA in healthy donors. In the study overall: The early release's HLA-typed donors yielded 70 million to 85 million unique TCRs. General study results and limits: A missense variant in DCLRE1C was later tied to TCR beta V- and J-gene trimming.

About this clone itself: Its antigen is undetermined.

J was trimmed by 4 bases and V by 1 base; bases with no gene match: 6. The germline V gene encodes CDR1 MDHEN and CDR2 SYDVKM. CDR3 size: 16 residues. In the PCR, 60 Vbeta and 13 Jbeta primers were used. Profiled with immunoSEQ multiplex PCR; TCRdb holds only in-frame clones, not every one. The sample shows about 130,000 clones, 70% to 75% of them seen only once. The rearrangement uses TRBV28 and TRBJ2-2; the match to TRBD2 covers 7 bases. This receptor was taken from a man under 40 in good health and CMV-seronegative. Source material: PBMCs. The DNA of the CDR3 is TGTGCCAGCAGTTTATCCGGGACTAAACGCACCGGGGAGCTGTTTTTT. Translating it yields CASSLSGTKRTGELFF.